The 31 T cell receptor beta chains listed next were all sequenced from one sample in a study of blood T cells in healthy people across ages. A second 7 to 11 cycle PCR used barcoded and J-beta primers. Using its own MiXCR run on the 5' RACE reads, TCRdb lists one record per CDR3 protein. The sample consists of 540,000 or so distinct CDR3 sequences, less than 25% of them appearing once. Another study also made use of these data, one on T cells of mothers and their children.

Sequencing used blood. The receptors were gathered from a boy younger than 18 in good health.

This clonotype was observed once. The chain recombines TRBV28 with TRBJ2-3; D is perhaps TRBD2 (6 bases). Germline V gene sequence: CDR1 MDHEN, CDR2 SYDVKM. V dropped 6 bases and J dropped 8 bases, with 18 bases sitting between them. The CDR3 contains 14 residues. The CDR3 DNA reads TGTGCCAGCAGCGATGGCCCGGTCGGGGGTACGCAGTATTTT. It translates to CASSDGPVGGTQYF.

The chain employs TRBV13 and TRBJ2-5, with TRBD1 matching 8 bases. The DNA end lines up better with TRBJ2-7; the J call may be wrong. CDR1 PRHDT and CDR2 FYEKMQ come from the germline V gene (reference sequence). The CDR3 is 15 residues long. CDR3 sequence: CASSSSKQGGGEQYF. CDR3 DNA sequence: TGTGCCAGCAGCTCTTCAAAACAGGGGGGAGGCGAGCAGTACTTC.

This clonotype was observed a handful of times. The rearrangement joins TRBV20-1 to TRBJ1-1; D possibly corresponds to TRBD1 (5 bases). Trimming cost V 2 bases and J 4 bases, with 11 bases left between them. The CDR3 is 13 residues long. Germline V lookup: CDR1 DFQATT, CDR2 SNEGSKA (reference sequence). The CDR3 reads CSARRQGVTEAFF. The CDR3 region has the DNA TGCAGTGCTAGACGCCAGGGTGTCACTGAAGCTTTCTTT.

In DNA, the CDR3 is TGTGCCACCAGCCTAGATGATCCTGAGCAGTTCTTC. Its translation: CATSLDDPEQFF. This sequence joins TRBV15 and TRBJ2-5, with D hard to call. The J call may be incorrect, as the DNA end agrees better with TRBJ2-1. The length of the CDR3 is 12 residues. The germline V gene has CDR1 LNHNV and CDR2 YYDKDF (reference sequence).

This clonotype showed up just a few times. The chain is built from TRBV5-1 and TRBJ2-7; D gene unclear. The V end was cut by 4 bases, the J end by 3 bases, with 14 bases between. Per the germline V gene, CDR1 is SGHRS and CDR2 is YFSETQ. This CDR3 has 14 amino acids. The CDR3 DNA reads TGCGCCAGCAGCCCTCCCGCAGCGAACTACGAGCAGTACTTC. It is translated as CASSPPAANYEQYF.

The rearrangement links TRBV5-5 to TRBJ2-4, with a possible D match to TRBD1 (5 bases). The CDR3 consists of 15 residues. Looked up from germline, CDR1 is SGHKS and CDR2 is YYEKEE (reference sequence). V was cut by 0 bases and J by 4 bases, with 11 bases left in between. CDR3 amino acids: CASSLDRAGKNIQYF. CDR3 in DNA: TGTGCCAGCAGCTTGGATAGGGCAGGGAAAAACATTCAGTACTTC. The full variable domain, completed using reference TRBV5-5 and TRBJ2-4, is DAGVTQSPTHLIKTRGQQVTLRCSPISGHKSVSWYQQVLGQGPQFIFQYYEKEERGRGNFPDRFSARQFPNYSSELNVNALLLGDSALYLCASSLDRAGKNIQYFGAGTRLSVL.

This clonotype was observed at least ten times. The rearrangement joins TRBV12-3 or TRBV12-4 to TRBJ1-6, with 9 bases that match TRBD1. The V gene end was trimmed by 4 bases and the J gene end by 6 bases; junction bases not matched to a gene: 1. The CDR3 loop spans 14 amino acids. CDR3 protein: CASSSGQGNSPLHF. The CDR3 DNA is TGTGCCAGCAGTTCGGGACAGGGTAATTCACCCCTCCACTTT.

This clonotype was observed a handful of times. The chain recombines TRBV7-3 with TRBJ2-7; 7 bases are a match to TRBD1. J gave up 6 bases and V 5 bases, and 10 bases lay outside the gene matches. Germline V gene sequence: CDR1 SGHTA, CDR2 FQGTGA. The CDR3 is 14 residues long. CDR3 region: CASSLTGTSGEQYF. The CDR3 coding sequence is TGTGCCAGCAGCCTGACAGGGACCTCCGGCGAGCAGTACTTC.

Points on this clonotype: One end of the junction fails to match germline, which may point to a read error. The chain is built from TRBV7-2 and TRBJ2-1; D is uncertain. Germline loops: CDR1 SGHTA, CDR2 FQGNSA. This CDR3 is built from 14 residues. In nucleotides, the CDR3 is TGTGCCAGCAGATTAGCCGCCCTCTACAATGAGCAGTTCTTC. It is translated as CASRLAALYNEQFF.

There are a few counts of this clonotype. The gene calls are TRBV7-9 and TRBJ2-5; 10 bases match TRBD2. This CDR3 contains 18 residues. The V segment lost 5 bases and the J segment 4 bases; nucleotides outside the gene matches: 16. Germline CDR1 and CDR2: SEHNR and FQNEAQ (reference sequence). The CDR3 sequence is CASSQGGFLAGGSETQYF. The CDR3 DNA is TGTGCCAGCAGCCAAGGCGGATTTTTAGCGGGGGGTTCAGAGACCCAGTACTTC. The whole variable domain, remainder taken from reference TRBV7-9 and TRBJ2-5, is DTGVSQNPRHKITKRGQNVTFRCDPISEHNRLYWYRQTLGQGPEFLTYFQNEAQLEKSRLLSDRFSAERPKGSFSTLEIQRTEQGDSAMYLCASSQGGFLAGGSETQYFGPGTRLLVL.

This clonotype came up a few times. Since no conserved phenylalanine or tryptophan closes the CDR3, a read error is the likely cause. This chain uses TRBV3-1 with TRBJ2-5, with 10 nucleotides matching TRBD2. The DNA end is a closer match to TRBJ2-1, so the J assignment may be wrong. Germline V CDR1 and CDR2: LGHDT, YNNKEL (reference sequence). The CDR3 totals 15 residues. The CDR3 region has the DNA TGTGCCAGCAGCAGCGGGAGGGCGACCTACAATGAGCAGTTCCTC. Amino acids: CASSSGRATYNEQFL.

The V call is TRBV9, the J call TRBJ1-1; no definite D call. This CDR3 is built from 15 residues. Germline V CDR1 and CDR2: SGDLS, YYNGEE. V was clipped by 0 bases and J by 1 base, with 10 bases between them. The CDR3: CASSVEAGANTEAFF. DNA for the CDR3: TGTGCCAGCAGCGTAGAGGCCGGAGCGAACACTGAAGCTTTCTTT.

The chain has TRBV28 and TRBJ2-5; 7 positions agree with TRBD1. V lost 6 bases to trimming and J lost 5 bases; unmatched junction nucleotides: 12. The CDR3 is 15 amino acids. Per the germline V gene, CDR1 is MDHEN and CDR2 is SYDVKM. This CDR3 reads CASRGRQGSWETQYF. The CDR3 DNA is TGTGCCAGCAGAGGCCGACAGGGATCCTGGGAGACCCAGTACTTC.

The rearrangement joins TRBV4-2 to TRBJ2-5; no definite D call. Trimming removed 4 bases at V and 5 bases at J, with 11 bases between. Germline V CDR1 and CDR2: LGHNA, YNFKEQ. The CDR3 loop spans 13 amino acids. The CDR3 DNA sequence: TGTGCCAGCAGCCCCTTAAGGTGGGAGACCCAGTACTTC. Protein: CASSPLRWETQYF.

J is TRBJ2-5 and V is TRBV4-1; 10 nucleotides match TRBD2. The CDR3 contains 16 residues. V lost 11 bases to trimming and J lost 2 bases; unmatched junction nucleotides: 14. Germline CDR1 reads MGHRA; CDR2 reads YSYEKL. This CDR3 is CADGGILAGRQETQYF. CDR3 nucleotide sequence: TGCGCCGACGGGGGAATACTAGCGGGAAGGCAAGAGACCCAGTACTTC.

The table lists this clonotype with a count of one. The V and J genes are TRBV11-3 and TRBJ2-2; 7 bases are shared with TRBD2. This CDR3 region has 16 residues. CDR1 is SGHNT and CDR2 is YENEEA in the germline V gene. V dropped 4 bases and J dropped 6; count of bases not matched to a gene: 11. The CDR3: CASSSQEAGVSGELFF. The CDR3 DNA reads TGTGCCAGCAGCTCCCAGGAGGCGGGAGTGTCCGGGGAGCTGTTTTTT.

The chain is built from TRBV29-1 and TRBJ2-5, with 10 bases fitting TRBD2. The CDR3 is made up of 12 amino acids. Germline trimming cut 5 bases from V and 4 bases from J; bases unmatched to any gene: 1. Per germline, CDR1 SQVTM and CDR2 ANQGSEA. The CDR3 bases are TGCAGCGTTAGGACTAGCGGAGAGACCCAGTACTTC. Its translation is CSVRTSGETQYF.

The table lists this clonotype with a few counts. The rearrangement links TRBV7-3 to TRBJ2-1; TRBD2 agrees at 8 bases. The germline gives CDR1 SGHTA, CDR2 FQGTGA. V shed 5 bases and J 0 bases; nucleotides not matched to a gene: 6. The CDR3 sequence is 16 residues long. CDR3 coding DNA: TGTGCCAGCAGCCCGCGCGGGAGGAGCTCCTACAATGAGCAGTTCTTC. Amino acid sequence: CASSPRGRSSYNEQFF.

The chain has TRBV28 and TRBJ2-7; 14 positions agree with TRBD2. V was pared by 4 bases and J by 3 bases, with 5 bases of the junction left unmatched. There are 16 residues in the CDR3. Germline V CDR1 and CDR2: MDHEN, SYDVKM. The CDR3 region is CASSSIGLAGGYEQYF. The CDR3, as DNA: TGTGCCAGCAGTTCCATTGGACTAGCGGGGGGCTACGAGCAGTACTTC.

A few counts support this clonotype. The V gene is TRBV25-1, the J gene TRBJ2-7, with 11 bases that match TRBD1. With V trimmed by 3 bases and J by 4 bases, 5 bases remained unmatched. In germline, CDR1 is MGHDK, CDR2 SYGVNS. The CDR3 is 15 residues long. The CDR3 reads CASSDRDRGRYEQYF. The CDR3 nucleotides are TGTGCCAGCAGTGACCGGGACAGGGGGAGGTACGAGCAGTACTTC.

J is TRBJ1-1 and V is TRBV15; D ambiguous. The V end was cut by 3 bases, the J end by 5 bases, with 10 bases between. CDR1 is LNHNV and CDR2 is YYDKDF in the germline V gene (reference sequence). CDR3 length: 13 amino acids. CDR3 sequence: CATSRDLLTEAFF. The CDR3, as DNA: TGTGCCACCAGCAGGGACCTATTGACTGAAGCTTTCTTT.

V is TRBV7-6 and J is TRBJ2-6; TRBD2 aligns across 7 bases. Germline assignment: CDR1 SGHVS and CDR2 FNYEAQ. J was trimmed by 6 bases and V by 3 bases; bases with no gene match: 11. The CDR3 is 17 residues long. The CDR3 DNA reads TGTGCCAGCAGCTTTTCGCGGGGGTCCTCCCCGGCCAACGTCCTGACTTTC. Protein sequence: CASSFSRGSSPANVLTF.

This clonotype came up a few times. The genes are TRBV15 and TRBJ2-5; D is ambiguous. This CDR3 is 13 amino acids long. Germline V gene data show CDR1 as LNHNV and CDR2 as YYDKDF (reference sequence). The germline V and J ends were trimmed by 0 bases and 3 bases, with 5 bases remaining between them. CDR3 DNA sequence: TGTGCCACCAGCAGAGACCAAGAAGAGACCCAGTACTTC. Residues: CATSRDQEETQYF.

The chain carries TRBV6-2 or TRBV6-3 and TRBJ1-5; TRBD1 might be the D (6 bases). The CDR3 has 14 amino acids. Per germline, CDR1 MNHEY and CDR2 SVGEGT. V lost 2 bases to trimming and J lost 9 bases, with 14 bases between them. CDR3 sequence: CASSYVGGLGPQHF. CDR3 in DNA: TGTGCCAGCAGTTACGTGGGGGGCTTGGGGCCCCAGCATTTT.

J is TRBJ2-3 and V is TRBV9; D may be TRBD2 (6 bases). The V end was cut by 4 bases, the J end by 2 bases, with 11 bases between. CDR3 size: 14 residues. Germline V lookup: CDR1 SGDLS, CDR2 YYNGEE. The CDR3 spells CASSPRRDTDTQYF. CDR3 nucleotides: TGTGCCAGCAGCCCCAGGCGGGACACAGATACGCAGTATTTT. The variable domain in full, completed from reference TRBV9 and TRBJ2-3, reads DSGVTQTPKHLITATGQRVTLRCSPRSGDLSVYWYQQSLDQGLQFLIQYYNGEERAKGNILERFSAQQFPDLHSELNLSSLELGDSALYFCASSPRRDTDTQYFGPGTRLTVL.

This clonotype has a handful of counts. The J gene is TRBJ2-3, the V gene TRBV5-1, with D tentatively TRBD2 (10 bases). The germline gives CDR1 SGHRS, CDR2 YFSETQ. CDR3 length: 19 amino acids. V was pared by 3 bases and J by 0 bases, with 23 bases between. For the CDR3, the DNA is TGCGCCAGCAGCTACAGGGGGCGCCTAGCGGGGGTGAGCACAGATACGCAGTATTTT. It specifies CASSYRGRLAGVSTDTQYF.

In its sample, this clonotype was seen many times. This chain joins TRBV29-1 and TRBJ2-5; 7 bases agree with TRBD2. Germline CDR1 and CDR2: SQVTM and ANQGSEA. Trimming took 3 bases from V and 1 from J; bases not matched to a gene: 2. The CDR3 is made up of 13 amino acids. Written as DNA, the CDR3 is TGCAGCGTTGAGTGGGGGGGCCAAGAGACCCAGTACTTC. Translating it yields CSVEWGGQETQYF.

The chain recombines TRBV5-5 with TRBJ2-7; no reliable D call. This CDR3 spans 17 amino acids. V was cut by 0 bases and J by 0 bases, with 16 bases left in between. Germline lookup yields CDR1 SGHKS and CDR2 YYEKEE (reference sequence). This CDR3 reads CASSLGGVGSSSYEQYF. In DNA, the CDR3 is TGTGCCAGCAGCTTGGGGGGTGTCGGCTCAAGCTCCTACGAGCAGTACTTC. Drawing the rest from reference TRBV5-5 and TRBJ2-7, the complete variable domain is DAGVTQSPTHLIKTRGQQVTLRCSPISGHKSVSWYQQVLGQGPQFIFQYYEKEERGRGNFPDRFSARQFPNYSSELNVNALLLGDSALYLCASSLGGVGSSSYEQYFGPGTRLTVT.

This clonotype was recorded a few times. The genes are TRBV27 and TRBJ1-2; no definite D call. The germline V gene encodes CDR1 MNHEY and CDR2 SMNVEV (reference sequence). This CDR3 spans 15 amino acids. Trimming took off 0 bases at V and 4 bases at J, with 12 bases between the two ends. CDR3 in DNA: TGTGCCAGCAGTTTATCGGTCCTCCGCCCCTATGGCTACACCTTC. Translation: CASSLSVLRPYGYTF.

The chain is built from TRBV7-9 and TRBJ2-7; tentatively, D is TRBD2 (6 bases). The tail of the sequence fits TRBJ2-1 better, so the J call may be wrong. The CDR3 is made up of 13 amino acids. Germline-derived CDR1 and CDR2 are SEHNR and FQNEAQ (reference sequence). CDR3 residues: CANRFTGTQEQFF. The CDR3 DNA reads as TGTGCCAACAGGTTTACCGGGACTCAAGAGCAGTTCTTC.

The CDR3 region has the DNA TGTGCCAGCAGCTGGGGCCCGACGGCCAAAAACATTCAGTACTTC. Protein product: CASSWGPTAKNIQYF. The rearrangement joins TRBV6-6 to TRBJ2-4; possibly TRBD1 for D (5 bases). Germline V CDR1 and CDR2: MNHNY, SVGAGI (reference sequence). V was cut by 6 bases and J by 1 base, with 13 bases left in between. This CDR3 has 15 residues.